This is a list of T cell receptor beta chains from one sample in a study of blood T cell repertoires in COVID-19. Clones were sequenced by immunoSEQ multiplex PCR, and TCRdb holds only the in-frame ones, with some missing. The sample has around 260,000 clones; 88% are singletons. Sample: peripheral blood. These receptors came from a man aged 60-69 years who had recovered from COVID-19. Each CDR3 is given with its conserved first and last residue. Each record gives: clone size, V gene, D gene, J gene, CDR3 protein, CDR3 DNA. D genes are given only for firm matches. Size is stated for part of the rows, as once, few or many counts, or as a class when the clone is expanded.

NA	TRBV19	NA	TRBJ1-5	CASTVPGNQPQHF	TGTGCCAGTACTGTTCCGGGAAATCAGCCCCAGCATTTT
NA	TRBV5-1	NA	TRBJ2-5	CASSLISGVQETEYF	TGCGCCAGCAGCTTGATCTCAGGGGTCCAAGAGACCGAGTACTTC
NA	TRBV3-1/TRBV3-2	NA	TRBJ2-5	CASSPRGETQYF	TGTGCCAGCAGCCCTAGGGGAGAGACCCAGTACTTC
NA	TRBV6-1	TRBD1	TRBJ2-7	CASSETGTGTYEQYF	TGTGCCAGCAGTGAAACCGGGACAGGGACCTACGAGCAGTACTTC
NA	TRBV2	TRBD1	TRBJ1-3	CASRAQGVVPTIYF	TGTGCCAGCAGAGCTCAGGGGGTAGTACCCACCATATATTTT
NA	TRBV6-2/TRBV6-3	NA	TRBJ1-2	CASSPTPIPGYGYTF	TGTGCCAGCAGCCCCACCCCGATCCCGGGGTATGGCTACACCTTC
NA	TRBV3-1/TRBV3-2	NA	TRBJ2-7	CASSLKRNEQYF	TGTGCCAGCAGCCTCAAGAGGAACGAGCAGTACTTC
NA	TRBV5-4	TRBD2	TRBJ2-3	CASRETSGGVDTQYF	TGTGCCAGCAGAGAGACTAGCGGGGGGGTAGATACGCAGTATTTT
few	TRBV9	TRBD1	TRBJ1-2	CASSATDREDGYTF	TGTGCCAGCAGCGCGACGGACAGGGAAGATGGCTACACCTTC
NA	TRBV7-9	NA	TRBJ2-1	CASSSIISNNEQFF	TGTGCCAGCAGCTCTATCATTTCAAATAATGAGCAGTTCTTC
NA	TRBV7-3	NA	TRBJ1-6	CASSLGRALGSPLHF	TGTGCCAGCAGCTTAGGCAGGGCCTTGGGATCACCCCTCCACTTT
NA	TRBV6-5	TRBD1	TRBJ1-1	CASSLDRVGGGEAFF	TGTGCCAGCAGTCTGGACAGGGTCGGAGGGGGTGAAGCTTTCTTT
NA	TRBV7-2	TRBD1	TRBJ1-2	CASSFGQGNYGYTF	TGTGCCAGCAGCTTCGGACAGGGGAACTATGGCTACACCTTC
NA	TRBV7-6	TRBD2	TRBJ2-7	CASSPGTSESYEQYF	TGTGCCAGCAGCCCCGGGACTAGCGAATCCTACGAGCAGTACTTC
NA	TRBV4-2	NA	TRBJ2-7	CASSQDVETGGVYEQYF	TGTGCCAGCAGCCAAGATGTGGAAACGGGGGGCGTCTACGAGCAGTACTTC
few	TRBV11-1	NA	TRBJ1-6	CASSQADFYNSPLHF	TGTGCCAGCAGCCAAGCGGATTTCTATAATTCACCCCTCCACTTT
NA	TRBV3-1/TRBV3-2	TRBD2	TRBJ2-7	CASSQVTSGGAREQYF	TGTGCCAGCAGCCAAGTTACGTCGGGGGGGGCTCGGGAGCAGTACTTC
NA	TRBV11-2	NA	TRBJ2-7	CASSFLEVGGASRYEQYF	TGTGCCAGCAGCTTCCTAGAGGTGGGGGGGGCATCGAGGTACGAGCAGTACTTC
NA	TRBV5-6	NA	TRBJ2-7	CASSQVGGREQYF	TGTGCCAGCAGCCAGGTAGGGGGTAGGGAGCAGTACTTC
NA	TRBV19	NA	TRBJ1-3	CASNTANTIYF	TGTGCCAGCAATACTGCGAACACCATATATTTT
NA	TRBV7-3	TRBD2	TRBJ2-2	CASSPRTSGGVFNTGELFF	TGTGCCAGCAGCCCCCGGACTAGCGGGGGAGTCTTTAACACCGGGGAGCTGTTTTTT
NA	TRBV9	NA	TRBJ2-2	CASSLRQAAGELFF	TGTGCCAGCAGCCTCCGACAGGCGGCCGGGGAGCTGTTTTTT
once	TRBV6-4	NA	TRBJ2-3	CASSEGEGHTDTQYF	TGTGCCAGCAGTGAAGGGGAGGGACACACAGATACGCAGTATTTT
NA	TRBV19	TRBD2	TRBJ2-5	CASSILLAGKETQYF	TGTGCCAGTAGTATCTTGCTAGCGGGGAAAGAGACCCAGTACTTC
few	TRBV18	NA	TRBJ1-3	CASSPLTVSGNTIYF	TGTGCCAGCTCACCACTTACAGTCTCTGGAAACACCATATATTTT
NA	TRBV9	NA	TRBJ2-2	CASSLYTGELFF	TGTGCCAGCAGCTTATACACCGGGGAGCTGTTTTTT
NA	TRBV4-2	NA	TRBJ2-3	CASSPFLGTDTQYF	TGTGCCAGCAGCCCTTTCCTAGGCACAGATACGCAGTATTTT
NA	TRBV7-9	TRBD1	TRBJ1-1	CASSLERGQAPVGTEAFF	TGTGCCAGCAGCTTAGAGAGGGGACAGGCCCCCGTAGGGACTGAAGCTTTCTTT
NA	TRBV29-1	TRBD1	TRBJ2-7	CSVEDRQGVLYEQYF	TGCAGCGTTGAAGACCGACAGGGGGTACTCTACGAGCAGTACTTC
NA	TRBV6-6	NA	TRBJ1-1	CASSNFNQGVNTEAFF	TGTGCCAGCAGTAACTTTAATCAGGGCGTGAACACTGAAGCTTTCTTT
NA	TRBV13	TRBD1	TRBJ1-6	CASSLTGFGSPLHF	TGTGCCAGCAGCTTGACAGGGTTCGGTTCACCCCTCCACTTT
NA	TRBV15	NA	TRBJ2-5	CATSRVGTTETQYF	TGTGCCACCAGCAGAGTGGGCACCACGGAGACCCAGTACTTC
NA	TRBV29-1	NA	TRBJ1-1	CSVEPGNTEAFF	TGCAGCGTTGAACCAGGGAACACTGAAGCTTTCTTT
NA	TRBV27	TRBD1	TRBJ2-3	CASSFGQGGTDTQYF	TGTGCCAGCAGTTTCGGCCAGGGGGGCACAGATACGCAGTATTTT
NA	TRBV6-6	NA	TRBJ2-7	CASSYERVVYEQYF	TGTGCCAGCAGTTACGAGAGGGTTGTTTACGAGCAGTACTTC
NA	TRBV7-9	TRBD1	TRBJ1-5	CASSSGGHLNQPQHF	TGTGCCAGCAGCTCAGGGGGACACCTCAATCAGCCCCAGCATTTT
NA	TRBV10-2	NA	TRBJ1-4	CASRETLVSEKLFF	TGCGCCAGCAGAGAGACTCTCGTGAGTGAAAAACTGTTTTTT
NA	TRBV29-1	NA	TRBJ2-3	CSVEGGATDTQYF	TGCAGCGTTGAGGGGGGGGCCACAGATACGCAGTATTTT
NA	TRBV5-5	NA	TRBJ2-7	CASSLGRDEQYF	TGTGCCAGCAGCTTGGGCCGGGACGAGCAGTACTTC
NA	TRBV5-4	NA	TRBJ1-4	CASSPGGGWQSNEKLFF	TGTGCCAGCAGCCCTGGGGGGGGGTGGCAGTCTAATGAAAAACTGTTTTTT
NA	TRBV6-4	NA	TRBJ1-1	CASSVEVNTEAFF	TGTGCCAGCAGTGTAGAAGTGAACACTGAAGCTTTCTTT
NA	TRBV10-2	NA	TRBJ2-7	CASSVPQAEQYF	TGCGCCAGCAGTGTCCCTCAGGCCGAGCAGTACTTC
NA	TRBV11-3	NA	TRBJ2-2	CASSLGGAGATGELFF	TGTGCCAGCAGCTTAGGGGGCGCAGGGGCTACCGGGGAGCTGTTTTTT
NA	TRBV7-8	TRBD1	TRBJ1-4	CASSLDMTGGEKLFF	TGTGCCAGCAGCTTAGACATGACAGGGGGCGAAAAACTGTTTTTT
NA	TRBV30	NA	TRBJ2-2	CAWSVLNTGELFF	TGTGCCTGGAGTGTACTGAACACCGGGGAGCTGTTTTTT
NA	TRBV27	TRBD1	TRBJ2-5	CASSFRTGVGQETQYF	TGTGCCAGCAGTTTCCGGACAGGGGTAGGGCAAGAGACCCAGTACTTC
NA	TRBV12-3/TRBV12-4	NA	TRBJ2-5	CASSSETQYF	TGTGCCAGCAGCTCCGAGACCCAGTACTTC
NA	TRBV5-6	NA	TRBJ1-4	CASSLRQTNEKLFF	TGTGCCAGCAGCTTGAGACAGACAAATGAAAAACTGTTTTTT
NA	TRBV5-1	NA	TRBJ1-3	CASRPTGGNTIYF	TGCGCCAGCAGACCTACGGGAGGAAACACCATATATTTT
NA	TRBV6-5	NA	TRBJ1-1	CASSYGDSMNTEAFF	TGTGCCAGCAGTTACGGCGACAGCATGAACACTGAAGCTTTCTTT
NA	TRBV7-2	NA	TRBJ1-2	CASHAGSGYGYTF	TGTGCCAGCCACGCGGGGTCTGGCTATGGCTACACCTTC
NA	TRBV27	NA	TRBJ1-5	CATLKLGAGSNQPQHF	TGTGCCACCTTGAAGTTAGGGGCGGGGAGCAATCAGCCCCAGCATTTT
NA	TRBV5-5	TRBD2	TRBJ2-1	CASSWTGTSVYNEQFF	TGTGCCAGCAGCTGGACCGGGACTAGCGTGTACAATGAGCAGTTCTTC
NA	TRBV6-5	TRBD1	TRBJ1-2	CASSSWTGASYGYTF	TGTGCCAGCAGTAGTTGGACAGGGGCCAGCTATGGCTACACCTTC
NA	TRBV6-4	NA	TRBJ2-7	CASTRGHLGEQYF	TGTGCCAGCACTCGCGGGCACCTGGGGGAGCAGTACTTC
many	TRBV7-9	TRBD1	TRBJ2-2	CASSLAPGQVTGELFF	TGTGCCAGCAGCTTAGCGCCGGGACAGGTCACCGGGGAGCTGTTTTTT
few	TRBV4-2	NA	TRBJ1-3	CASSQDFPVGGPGNTIYF	TGTGCCAGCAGCCAAGATTTTCCCGTGGGGGGGCCTGGAAACACCATATATTTT
NA	TRBV5-4	TRBD2	TRBJ2-5	CASSWGAGGRLETQYF	TGTGCCAGCAGCTGGGGCGCGGGGGGGCGGCTTGAGACCCAGTACTTC
NA	TRBV2	TRBD1	TRBJ1-6	CASSEVRVGTGGGSPLHF	TGTGCCAGCAGTGAAGTTAGGGTTGGGACAGGGGGAGGCTCACCCCTCCACTTT
NA	TRBV6-5	NA	TRBJ2-1	CASRESGEQFF	TGTGCCAGCAGGGAGAGTGGTGAGCAGTTCTTC